The 4 T cell receptor beta chains listed next were all sequenced from one sample in a study of shared clonotypes between healthy human individuals. TCRdb's table, derived via immunoSEQ multiplex PCR, lists solely in-frame clones and lacks some. The sample includes 300,000 to 400,000 clones, about 74% of them seen just once. The sequenced sample consisted of memory CD4+ T cells sorted from blood. The subset: CD45RA-negative fraction. All receptors derive from a man aged 25 to 40 in good health.

The V call is TRBV11-2, the J call TRBJ2-3; 8 bases align to TRBD1. Trimming cost V 3 bases and J 5 bases; bases outside gene matches: 19. Germline CDR1 is SGHAT and CDR2 is FQNNGV. This CDR3 is 19 amino acids long. DNA of the CDR3: TGTGCCAGCAGCTTTTTCTCCCCCCTGGGCAGGGGGCTGAGAGATACGCAGTATTTT. Its protein product is CASSFFSPLGRGLRDTQYF. Combining the CDR3 with reference TRBV11-2 and TRBJ2-3 gives the whole variable domain EAGVAQSPRYKIIEKRQSVAFWCNPISGHATLYWYQQILGQGPKLLIQFQNNGVVDDSQLPKDRFSAERLKGVDSTLKIQPAKLEDSAVYLCASSFFSPLGRGLRDTQYFGPGTRLTVL.

This clone was recorded a few times. V gene TRBV11-2 combines with J gene TRBJ1-1; perhaps TRBD1 as D (6 bases). CDR1 is SGHAT and CDR2 is FQNNGV in the germline V gene. This CDR3 has 16 residues. V was trimmed by 1 base and J by 4 bases, leaving 16 bases between them. CDR3 sequence: CASSLVWGNRVTEAFF. The CDR3 nucleotides read TGTGCCAGCAGCTTAGTTTGGGGGAACAGGGTCACTGAAGCTTTCTTT.

The V gene is TRBV7-3, the J gene TRBJ2-1; D perhaps matches TRBD2 (5 bases). There are 12 residues in the CDR3. Per the germline V gene, CDR1 is SGHTA and CDR2 is FQGTGA. Trimming pared 3 bases from V and 10 bases from J, leaving 10 bases between. This chain's CDR3 is CASSFFEGEQFF. In DNA, the CDR3 is TGTGCCAGCAGCTTCTTCGAGGGCGAGCAGTTCTTC.

This clone showed up just once. CDR3 residues: CATDRGEDGGYTF. CDR3 bases: TGTGCCACCGATCGAGGGGAGGATGGCGGCTACACCTTC. The V call is TRBV10-3, the J call TRBJ1-2; TRBD1 might be the D (5 bases). The CDR3 spans 13 residues. V was cut by 10 bases and J by 8 bases, with 20 bases left in between. CDR1 and CDR2 (germline): ENHRY, SYGVKD.